Reported below is one T cell receptor (beta chain). Clones were read by immunoSEQ multiplex PCR, and TCRdb kept only the in-frame ones, dropping some. The repertoire holds more than 250,000 clones, with around 88% as singletons. The sample is drawn from a study of blood T cell repertoires in COVID-19. Allocation to cohorts depended on clinical history reported by the participants. Cohort 3 donors were reported recovered after two negative PCRs, clearance, or symptom resolution. This CDR3 comprises 14 residues. Germline V gene data show CDR1 as SGHTA and CDR2 as FQGNSA. V was trimmed by 6 bases and J by 7 bases, leaving 19 bases between them.

The receptor was isolated from a woman aged 40 to 55 who had recovered from COVID-19. This sequence joins TRBV7-2 and TRBJ2-7; the D gene is possibly TRBD1 (8 bases). The sequenced material came from PBMCs or T cells enriched from blood (not recorded which). The CDR3 spells CASSPTGGGREQYF. The CDR3 DNA reads TGTGCCAGCAGTCCAACAGGGGGAGGGCGGGAGCAGTACTTC. Full variable domain (remainder filled in from reference TRBV7-2 and TRBJ2-7): GAGVSQSPSNKVTEKGKDVELRCDPISGHTALYWYRQSLGQGLEFLIYFQGNSAPDKSGLPSDRFSAERTGGSVSTLTIQRTQQEDSAVYLCASSPTGGGREQYFGPGTRLTVT.